The present TCR beta chain was sequenced within a study of a mutant IDH1 vaccine in newly diagnosed glioma. Study at large: Vaccination began 4-6 weeks post radiotherapy alone, or with temozolomide cycles. Visits designated V12 and V13 were conducted at weeks 35 and 47, respectively.

This CDR3 region has 14 residues. Germline lookup yields CDR1 SGHNT and CDR2 YENEEA. V dropped 3 bases and J dropped 4 bases, with 12 bases sitting between them. TCRdb's copy holds only in-frame clones and misses some; the assay was immunoSEQ multiplex PCR. The data contain 40,000 to 55,000 clones, less than 80% of them singletons. Details on this clone: Its antigen is undetermined.

The time point is: week 35, safety follow-up. It was 300 ug of mutant IDH1 20-mer peptide that made up each vaccine dose, given with topical imiquimod. This clonotype originated in a middle-aged man with glioma. The chain recombines TRBV11-3 with TRBJ1-1; D unclear. The specimen was PBMCs, collected from a glioma patient whose treatment included an IDH1 peptide vaccine. The CDR3 bases are TGTGCCAGCAGCTTTGACACCGTTAGCACTGAAGCTTTCTTT. Translation gives CASSFDTVSTEAFF.